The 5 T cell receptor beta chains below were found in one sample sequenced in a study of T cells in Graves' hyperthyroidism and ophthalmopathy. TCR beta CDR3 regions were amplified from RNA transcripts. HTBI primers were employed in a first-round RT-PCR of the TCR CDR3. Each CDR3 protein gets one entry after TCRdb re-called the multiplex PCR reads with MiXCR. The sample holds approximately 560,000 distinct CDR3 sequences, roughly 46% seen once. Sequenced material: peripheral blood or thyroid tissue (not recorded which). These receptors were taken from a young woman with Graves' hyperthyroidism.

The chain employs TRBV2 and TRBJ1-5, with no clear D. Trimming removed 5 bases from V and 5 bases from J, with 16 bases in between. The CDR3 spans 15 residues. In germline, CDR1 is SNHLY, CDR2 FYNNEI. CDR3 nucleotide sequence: TGTGCCAGCAGTTACTCGACCCCACCGCATCAGCCCCAGCATTTT. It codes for CASSYSTPPHQPQHF.

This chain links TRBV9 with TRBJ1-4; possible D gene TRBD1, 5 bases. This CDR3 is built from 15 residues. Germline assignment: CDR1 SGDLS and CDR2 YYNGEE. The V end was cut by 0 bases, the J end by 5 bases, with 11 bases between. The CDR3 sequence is CASSVADSMNEKLFF. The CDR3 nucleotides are TGTGCCAGCAGCGTAGCCGACAGCATGAATGAAAAACTGTTTTTT.

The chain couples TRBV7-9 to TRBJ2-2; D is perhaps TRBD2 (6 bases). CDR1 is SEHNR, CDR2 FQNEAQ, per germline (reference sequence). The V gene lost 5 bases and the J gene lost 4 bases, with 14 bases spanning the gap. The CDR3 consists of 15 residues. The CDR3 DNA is TGTGCCAGCAGCCCCAAAATGCGGGGCACCGGGGAGCTGTTTTTT. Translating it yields CASSPKMRGTGELFF.

The CDR3 DNA follows: TGTGCCAGCAGTATCGGGAGAGGCTACGAGCAGTACTTC. Encoded protein: CASSIGRGYEQYF. This chain joins TRBV2 and TRBJ2-7; tentatively, D is TRBD2 (6 bases). The CDR3 spans 13 residues. The V end was cut by 5 bases, the J end by 3 bases, with 11 bases between. The germline V gene encodes CDR1 SNHLY and CDR2 FYNNEI.

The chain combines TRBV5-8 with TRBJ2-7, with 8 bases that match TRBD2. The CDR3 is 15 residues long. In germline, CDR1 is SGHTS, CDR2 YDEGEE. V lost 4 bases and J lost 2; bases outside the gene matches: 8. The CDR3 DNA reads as TGTGCCAGCAGCCTCGGGGGGGCGGGAGCCTACGAGCAGTACTTC. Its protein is CASSLGGAGAYEQYF.